Listed below are T cell receptor beta chains from one sample, sequenced in a study of a mutant IDH1 vaccine in newly diagnosed glioma. Their recognized antigens are unknown. Only in-frame clones appear in the TCRdb table, and some are missing; sequencing was by immunoSEQ multiplex PCR. The repertoire holds under 45,000 clones, roughly 83% seen once, with about 2.2% in the top ten. The specimen comprised PBMCs, sampled from a glioma patient whose treatment included an IDH1 peptide vaccine. These receptors were taken from a woman younger than 30 with glioma. Some clones in this sample may be carry-over from other donors' samples. The CDR3 runs from the conserved cysteine through the conserved F or W. The D gene is left open where the match is weak. Only part of the rows carry a size: once, few, many, or a class if the clone is expanded.

clone size	D gene	J gene	V gene	CDR3 protein	CDR3 DNA
once	-	TRBJ2-7	TRBV7-6	CASSPVGGDYEQYF	TGTGCCAGCAGCCCGGTCGGAGGAGACTACGAGCAGTACTTC
-	-	TRBJ2-7	TRBV10-3	CAIGAAAYEQYF	TGTGCCATCGGGGCAGCAGCCTACGAGCAGTACTTC
-	-	TRBJ1-2	TRBV5-6	CASSADGNGYTF	TGTGCCAGCAGCGCAGATGGGAATGGCTACACCTTC
few	-	TRBJ1-1	TRBV6-5	CASSYSWGAWNTEAFF	TGTGCCAGCAGTTACTCATGGGGGGCATGGAACACTGAAGCTTTCTTT
few	-	TRBJ1-2	TRBV6-4	CASSFPRRGKGYTF	TGTGCCAGCAGCTTCCCCCGCAGGGGTAAAGGCTACACCTTC
-	-	TRBJ2-4	TRBV6-1	CASRELGGGDGENIQYF	TGTGCCAGCAGGGAACTTGGGGGGGGCGACGGGGAAAACATTCAGTACTTC
once	-	TRBJ2-1	TRBV7-2	CASSLARAGGRSDEQFF	TGTGCCAGCAGCTTAGCGCGAGCTGGGGGGAGATCTGATGAGCAGTTCTTC
once	-	TRBJ1-2	TRBV9	CASSVEARGRPYGYTF	TGTGCCAGCAGCGTAGAGGCGCGGGGCCGGCCCTACGGCTACACCTTC
-	-	TRBJ2-3	TRBV11-2	CASSTRQKEDTQYF	TGTGCCAGCAGCACCCGACAGAAGGAGGATACGCAGTATTTT
-	TRBD1	TRBJ2-7	TRBV5-1	CASRSRDRGREGYEQYF	TGCGCCAGCAGGTCCCGGGACAGGGGGCGCGAGGGTTACGAGCAGTACTTC
-	TRBD2	TRBJ2-1	TRBV14	CASSPLAGGIYNEQFF	TGTGCCAGCAGCCCCCTGGCGGGAGGAATATACAATGAGCAGTTCTTC
-	-	TRBJ1-1	TRBV7-6	CASSLAGALAEAFF	TGTGCCAGCAGCTTAGCGGGGGCTCTAGCTGAAGCTTTCTTT
once	TRBD2	TRBJ2-1	TRBV19	CASSIGGTSWYNEQFF	TGTGCCAGTAGTATAGGTGGGACTAGTTGGTACAATGAGCAGTTCTTC
-	-	TRBJ2-3	TRBV6-4	CASSDSSLALTDTQYF	TGTGCCAGCAGTGACTCAAGTCTAGCGCTCACAGATACGCAGTATTTT
-	-	TRBJ2-6	TRBV14	CASIWANVLTF	TGTGCCAGCATCTGGGCCAACGTCCTGACTTTC
-	TRBD1	TRBJ1-1	TRBV5-1	CASSQAGGAAFF	TGCGCCAGCAGCCAGGCAGGGGGCGCAGCTTTCTTT
-	-	TRBJ1-2	TRBV4-3	CASSQDRGGYGYTF	TGCGCCAGCAGCCAAGACAGGGGAGGCTATGGCTACACCTTC
once	-	TRBJ2-3	TRBV2	CASTPALQLTDTQYF	TGTGCCAGCACCCCAGCCCTACAACTCACAGATACGCAGTATTTT
-	TRBD2	TRBJ2-1	TRBV7-3	CASSLSGSGRPRFF	TGTGCCAGCAGCTTAAGTGGTAGCGGGAGGCCGCGGTTCTTC
-	-	TRBJ2-3	TRBV5-4	CASSLGTHSTDTQYF	TGTGCCAGCAGCCTCGGGACACACAGCACAGATACGCAGTATTTT
-	TRBD1	TRBJ2-2	TRBV10-3	CAISAPTGGASGELFF	TGTGCCATCAGTGCCCCGACAGGGGGCGCCTCCGGGGAGCTGTTTTTT
once	TRBD2	TRBJ2-7	TRBV7-2	CASSLAGLVEQYF	TGTGCCAGCAGCTTAGCGGGACTAGTCGAGCAGTACTTC
-	TRBD1	TRBJ2-7	TRBV7-9	CASSLDPGQGASEQYF	TGTGCCAGCAGCTTAGATCCGGGACAGGGGGCCTCCGAGCAGTACTTC
-	-	TRBJ2-1	TRBV10-3	CAISPRTEQFF	TGTGCCATCAGCCCCCGGACCGAGCAGTTCTTC
-	-	TRBJ2-6	TRBV4-1	CASSFGSSGANVLTF	TGCGCCAGCAGCTTCGGTAGTTCTGGGGCCAACGTCCTGACTTTC
-	-	TRBJ2-3	TRBV5-1	CASSLAGGVTLDTQYF	TGCGCCAGCAGCTTGGCCGGCGGGGTTACCCTAGATACGCAGTATTTT
-	-	TRBJ2-7	TRBV7-2	CASSFRERDEQYF	TGTGCCAGCAGCTTTCGGGAAAGGGACGAGCAGTACTTC
-	-	TRBJ2-5	TRBV7-2	CASSAQAGEAETQYF	TGTGCCAGCAGCGCCCAGGCAGGGGAGGCGGAGACCCAGTACTTC
-	-	TRBJ2-7	TRBV21-1	CASSKARTSGTSYEQYF	TGTGCCAGCAGCAAAGCGAGGACTAGCGGGACTTCCTACGAGCAGTACTTC
-	-	TRBJ2-7	TRBV27	CASSLYSREQYF	TGTGCCAGCAGTTTGTACAGCCGCGAGCAGTACTTC
-	-	TRBJ1-2	TRBV4-3	CASSQGPTQGYTF	TGCGCCAGCAGCCAGGGGCCCACCCAGGGCTACACCTTC
-	TRBD1	TRBJ1-2	TRBV6-5	CASSRGGRYGYTF	TGTGCCAGCAGCCGAGGGGGCCGTTATGGCTACACCTTC
-	-	TRBJ1-2	TRBV7-2	CASSLTGSGASGYTF	TGTGCCAGCAGCTTAACAGGGTCCGGTGCGAGCGGCTACACCTTC
-	-	TRBJ2-5	TRBV5-1	CASSLGGTVGGRETQYF	TGCGCCAGCAGCTTGGGGGGGACAGTCGGGGGGCGAGAGACCCAGTACTTC
-	-	TRBJ1-4	TRBV6-6	CASSYSGATNEKLFF	TGTGCCAGCAGTTACTCAGGGGCAACTAATGAAAAACTGTTTTTT